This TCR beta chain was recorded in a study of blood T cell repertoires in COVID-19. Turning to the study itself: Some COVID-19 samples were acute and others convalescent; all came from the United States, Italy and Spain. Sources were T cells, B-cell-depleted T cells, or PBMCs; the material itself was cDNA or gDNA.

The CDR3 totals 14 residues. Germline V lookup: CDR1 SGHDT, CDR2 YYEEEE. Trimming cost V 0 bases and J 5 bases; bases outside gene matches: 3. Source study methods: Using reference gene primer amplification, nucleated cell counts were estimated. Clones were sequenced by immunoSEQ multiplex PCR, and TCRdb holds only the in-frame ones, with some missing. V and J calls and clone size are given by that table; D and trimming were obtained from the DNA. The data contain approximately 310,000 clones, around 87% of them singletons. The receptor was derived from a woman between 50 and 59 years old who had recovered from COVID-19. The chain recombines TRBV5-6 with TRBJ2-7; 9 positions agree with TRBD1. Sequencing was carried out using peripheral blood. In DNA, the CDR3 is TGTGCCAGCAGCTTGGAGGACAGGGGAGACGAGCAGTACTTC. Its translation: CASSLEDRGDEQYF.